This TCR beta chain was sequenced for a study of blood T cell repertoires in COVID-19. On the study more broadly: Samples representing acute and convalescent COVID-19 were sourced from the United States, Italy and Spain.

Germline CDR1 and CDR2: SNHLY and FYNNEI. The CDR3 totals 11 residues. V was shortened by 8 bases and J by 1 base, with 5 bases between the two germline ends. The authors' processing: Reference gene primers were amplified, and this amplification served to estimate nucleated cell counts. The data were produced by immunoSEQ multiplex PCR, yet TCRdb's version contains in-frame clones alone and is incomplete. V and J calls and clone size follow that table, whereas D and trimming were derived from the DNA. The sample lists 250,000 to 300,000 clones; 89% were seen once. The clonotype comes from an older woman with acute or convalescent COVID-19. The sample comprised peripheral blood. This sequence joins TRBV2 and TRBJ1-1; D gene uncertain. The CDR3 region is CASESNTEAFF. The CDR3, as DNA: TGTGCCAGCGAGTCGAACACTGAAGCTTTCTTT.